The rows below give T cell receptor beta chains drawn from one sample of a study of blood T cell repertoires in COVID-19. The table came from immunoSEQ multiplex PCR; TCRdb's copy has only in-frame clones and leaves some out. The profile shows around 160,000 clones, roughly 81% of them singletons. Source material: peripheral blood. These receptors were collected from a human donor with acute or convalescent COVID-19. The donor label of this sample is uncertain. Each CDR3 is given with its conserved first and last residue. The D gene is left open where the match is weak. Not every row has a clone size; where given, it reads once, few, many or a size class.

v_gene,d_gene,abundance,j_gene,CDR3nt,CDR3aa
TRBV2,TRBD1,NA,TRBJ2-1,TGTGCCAGCAGTGTACAGACAGGGTTGGTTGAGCAGTTCTTC,CASSVQTGLVEQFF
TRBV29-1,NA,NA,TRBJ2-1,TGCAGCGCGGGTTTAAATGAGCAGTTCTTC,CSAGLNEQFF
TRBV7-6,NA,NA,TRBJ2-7,TGTGCCAGCAGCTTAGGTGCCAGGGGCGAGCAGTACTTC,CASSLGARGEQYF
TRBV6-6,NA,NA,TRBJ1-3,TGTGCCAGCACCACAAACCCTCGGACGGGGGACACCATATATTTT,CASTTNPRTGDTIYF
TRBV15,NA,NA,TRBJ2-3,TGTGCCACCACGGAGGGGCTGGCAGATACGCAGTATTTT,CATTEGLADTQYF
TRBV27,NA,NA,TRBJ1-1,TGTGCCAGCAGTCGAATCCCGGTGAACACTGAAGCTTTCTTT,CASSRIPVNTEAFF
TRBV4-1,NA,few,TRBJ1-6,TGCGCCAGCAGCCAAGGGGTCGTGGGAGGGCGTGAACCCCTCCACTTT,CASSQGVVGGREPLHF
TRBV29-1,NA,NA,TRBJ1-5,TGCAGCGTTCGGACGGGGAATGATCAGCCCCAGCATTTT,CSVRTGNDQPQHF
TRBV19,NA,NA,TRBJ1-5,TGTGCCAGTAGTACGAACAGGGACGGCAATCAGCCCCAGCATTTT,CASSTNRDGNQPQHF
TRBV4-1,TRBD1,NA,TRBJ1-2,TGCGCCAGCAGATCCTGGACAGGAGGTGGCTATGGCTACACCTTC,CASRSWTGGGYGYTF
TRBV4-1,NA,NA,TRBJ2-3,TGCGCCAGCAGCCAAGATCGGGTAGATACGCAGTATTTT,CASSQDRVDTQYF
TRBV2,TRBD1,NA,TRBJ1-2,TGTGCTGATGGCCAGGGGGCCTATGGCTACACCTTC,CADGQGAYGYTF
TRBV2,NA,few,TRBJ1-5,TGTGCCAGCCAGGACACCCCCTCCTGGGATCAGCCCCAGCATTTT,CASQDTPSWDQPQHF
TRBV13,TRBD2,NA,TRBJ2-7,TGTGCCAGCAGCACTCGACTAGCGGGGGCCTACGAGCAGTACTTC,CASSTRLAGAYEQYF
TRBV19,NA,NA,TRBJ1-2,TGTGCGAGCGGGGGCGCTAGGGGCTACACCTTC,CASGGARGYTF
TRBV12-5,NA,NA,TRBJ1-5,TGTGCTAGTGGTCAGACGGGGGGGAGCAATCAGCCCCAGCATTTT,CASGQTGGSNQPQHF
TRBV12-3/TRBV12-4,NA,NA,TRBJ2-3,TGTGCCAGCAGTTTATCCCTCCCAGATACGCAGTATTTT,CASSLSLPDTQYF
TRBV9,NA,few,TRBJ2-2,TGTGCCAGCAGCGTAGTAGCCGGGGAGCTGTTTTTT,CASSVVAGELFF
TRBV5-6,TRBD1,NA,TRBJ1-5,TGTGCCAGCAGCTTGGCTGGCGGGACAGACAATCAGCCCCAGCATTTT,CASSLAGGTDNQPQHF
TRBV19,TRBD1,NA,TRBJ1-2,TGTGCCAGTAACAGGGGAGGCCACTATGGCTACACCTTC,CASNRGGHYGYTF
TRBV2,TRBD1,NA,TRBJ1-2,TGTGCCAGCAAAGGGACAGGGGGCTCTGGCTACACCTTC,CASKGTGGSGYTF
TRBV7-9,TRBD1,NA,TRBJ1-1,TGTGCCAGCAGCTTAAGTGGAGGGGGCGCCGATACTGAAGCTTTCTTT,CASSLSGGGADTEAFF
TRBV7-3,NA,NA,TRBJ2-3,TGTGCCAGCAGCACCTTGACAGAAGATACGCAGTATTTT,CASSTLTEDTQYF
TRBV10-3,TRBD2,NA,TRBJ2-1,TGTGCCTCGGGGGAGGGTGAATCCTACAATGAGCAGTTCTTC,CASGEGESYNEQFF
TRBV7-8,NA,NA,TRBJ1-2,TGTGCCAGCAGCCCCGGGGGGGGCTATGGCTACACCTTC,CASSPGGGYGYTF
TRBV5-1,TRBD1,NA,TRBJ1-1,TGCGCCAGCAGCCTTCAGGGGGGAGCTATGAACACTGAAGCTTTCTTT,CASSLQGGAMNTEAFF
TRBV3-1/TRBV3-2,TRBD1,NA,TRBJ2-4,TGTGCCAGCAGCCCTTTCCAGGGGGCGGACATTCAGTACTTC,CASSPFQGADIQYF
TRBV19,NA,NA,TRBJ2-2,TGTGCCAGTAAGGTTGCGGACAAGAACACCGGGGAGCTGTTTTTT,CASKVADKNTGELFF
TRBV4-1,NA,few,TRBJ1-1,TGCGCCAGCAGCCAAGAAATCAGGGGAGGGACTGAAGCTTTCTTT,CASSQEIRGGTEAFF
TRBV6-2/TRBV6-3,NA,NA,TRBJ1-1,TGTGCCAGCAGTCCAGGGTTTTTGAACACTGAAGCTTTCTTT,CASSPGFLNTEAFF
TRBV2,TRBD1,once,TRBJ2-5,TGTGCCAGCAGTGATTGGCAGGGGGACCCGTACCAAGAGACCCAGTACTTC,CASSDWQGDPYQETQYF
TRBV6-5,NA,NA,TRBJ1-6,TGTGCCAGCAGTACGGAGGGGCACTGGGGCTCACCCCTCCACTTT,CASSTEGHWGSPLHF
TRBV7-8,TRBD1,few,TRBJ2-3,TGTGCCAGCAGCTACATCACAGGACAGGTGTTCACAGATACGCAGTATTTT,CASSYITGQVFTDTQYF
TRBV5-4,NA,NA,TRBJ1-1,TGTGCCAGCAGCCCCCTGGCACAGGGGAACACTGAAGCTTTCTTT,CASSPLAQGNTEAFF
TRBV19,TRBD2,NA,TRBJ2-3,TGTGCCAGTAGGATCGCTAGCGGGGGGGCCCCAGATACGCAGTATTTT,CASRIASGGAPDTQYF
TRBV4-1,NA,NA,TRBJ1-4,TGCGCCAGCAGCCATCCCAGAGGGGGATACGGTGCGACTAATGAAAAACTGTTTTTT,CASSHPRGGYGATNEKLFF
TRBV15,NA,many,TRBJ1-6,TGTGCCACCAGCAGAGACCCACGTCCAGATTCACCCCTCCACTTT,CATSRDPRPDSPLHF
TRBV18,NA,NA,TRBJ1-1,TGTGCCAGCTCTCCCCCTGTAGGGGATCACACTGAAGCTTTCTTT,CASSPPVGDHTEAFF
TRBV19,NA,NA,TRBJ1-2,TGTGCCAGTAGTATAGATTACAGCAGAGATGGCTACACCTTC,CASSIDYSRDGYTF
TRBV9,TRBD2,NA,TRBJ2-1,TGTGCCAGCAGCGTAGGGGAGGGCGGGGGAAGAAATGAGCAGTTCTTC,CASSVGEGGGRNEQFF
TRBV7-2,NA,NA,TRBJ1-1,TGTGCCAGCAGCTCCACAAGGAGGACTGAAGCTTTCTTT,CASSSTRRTEAFF